The entry that follows covers one T cell receptor beta chain sequence. Its recognized antigen is unknown. No base-level quality is on record; no much larger clone is a single base apart. This specimen comes from a study of blood T cells in healthy people across ages (dated by TCRdb to between 2014 and 2016). With regard to the full study: In model experiments, roughly one uniquely barcoded TCR beta cDNA molecule per two T cells was captured by template switching. The study measured age-related changes in TCR beta repertoire diversity using deep sequencing normalized with unique cDNA molecular identifiers. Four age groups were formed from the donors: young (average about 15 years), middle-aged (roughly 38), aged (about 68) and long-lived (about 75). To avoid experimental bias, donors of different ages were spread randomly across the sequencing lanes. For two donors (one aged 18 to 30 and one aged 80 or older), the study analyzed two additional independent replicas of 1 million unique cDNA reads from the same blood draw.

The investigation overall reported the following: Because donor CMV infection status was unknown, age-related changes in expanded clonotypes were potentially confounded. Compared with the aged group, more naive CD4+ T cells, fewer expanded clones and increased TCR diversity were shown by the long-lived group, suggesting age selection. The percentage of naive T cells measured by flow cytometry correlated strongly with observed TCR beta diversity. Since profiling was done on bulk unsorted PBMCs, naive and antigen-experienced compartments could not be conclusively compared. Observed TCR beta diversity per million T cells fell roughly linearly with age, and a significant reduction was already apparent by age around 40. Total diversity estimates from one million sequenced T cells were considered lower bounds and underestimates.

Taken from the germline V gene, the CDR1 and CDR2 loops are SGHRS and YFSETQ. The CDR3 sequence holds 19 residues, the cysteine and phenylalanine included. Only CDR3 DNA remains: 57 bases, in frame from the first base. V is pared back by 1 base and J by 4 bases, with 26 bases lying between the germline termini. The donors were 40 or so Caucasian individuals from Russia, aged roughly 6 to 90 years, who were systemically healthy. Each donor gave around 9.5 milliliters of peripheral blood, collected into EDTA-treated Vacutainer tubes. Ficoll-Paque density-gradient centrifugation was used to isolate PBMCs, with at least 6.5 million per sample. Trizol reagent was used to extract total RNA from PBMCs, with at least 6 micrograms per sample. Naive CD45RAhigh/CD27high T cell percentages were measured by flow cytometry on a PBMC aliquot from every donor. To prepare the library, 5' RACE was applied. The reads were generated on an Illumina HiSeq 2500. A second roughly 6 to 12 cycle PCR used a sample-barcoded 5' primer and a J-beta primer mix. A template-switch 5' adaptor carrying 12 random nucleotides introduced a unique molecular identifier onto each TCR beta cDNA molecule. At least 2.5 million CDR3-containing paired-end reads were obtained from each sample. The Mint cDNA synthesis kit, primed by a TRBC-specific oligonucleotide, was used to synthesize first-strand cDNA from all RNA. Following uracil-DNA glycosylase treatment, a first 18-cycle PCR with universal primers M1SS and BC2_uni_R was performed on all cDNA. The study's processing was this. Each sample was normalized by randomly selecting 1 million high-quality reads, each carrying a distinct molecular identifier. Reads with shared molecular identifiers were discarded instead of being binned into consensus sequences. MiTCR, set to a Q25 quality threshold and the strictest error-elimination algorithm, was used for CDR3 identification, clonotype clustering and error correction. A nonparametric unseen species model with Euler transformation was used to estimate lower-bound total TCR beta diversity. The public reads were reprocessed in TCRdb via fastp at Q25 and MiXCR, keeping in-frame beta chains. Every entry covers one CDR3 protein and lists the most common genes and DNA from its rows. It is TCRdb's table, rather than the study itself, that gives the V and J calls and clone size. The sample records about 1.8 million distinct CDR3 sequences, just under 50% of which are singletons. The top ten hold less than 2.5% of the sample.

Sequenced: blood. The V and J genes are TRBV5-1 and TRBJ1-2; TRBD1 could be the D gene, as 6 bases match. The sequence came from a woman between 35 and 50 years old in good health. The CDR3: CASSLRGGRQSHETYGYTF. In nucleotides, the sequence is TGCGCCAGCAGCTTGAGGGGGGGACGTCAGTCCCACGAAACCTATGGCTACACCTTC. Here the CDR3 is joined to the reference TRBV5-1 and TRBJ1-2 genes, and the full variable domain is: KAGVTQTPRYLIKTRGQQVTLSCSPISGHRSVSWYQQTPGQGLQFLFEYFSETQRNKGNFPGRFSGRQFSNSRSEMNVSTLELGDSALYLCASSLRGGRQSHETYGYTFGSGTRLTVV.